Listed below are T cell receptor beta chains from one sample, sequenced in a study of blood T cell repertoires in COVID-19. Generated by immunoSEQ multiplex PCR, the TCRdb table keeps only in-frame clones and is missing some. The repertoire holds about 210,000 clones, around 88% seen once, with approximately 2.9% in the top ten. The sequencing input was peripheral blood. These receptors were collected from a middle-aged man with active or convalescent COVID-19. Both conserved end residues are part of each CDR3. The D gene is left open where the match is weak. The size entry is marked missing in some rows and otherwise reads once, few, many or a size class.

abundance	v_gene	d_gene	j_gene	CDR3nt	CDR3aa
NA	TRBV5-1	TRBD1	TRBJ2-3	TGCGCCAGCAGCTTGGAAGTTTTTATAGGGACAGGGGCCCCAGATACGCAGTATTTT	CASSLEVFIGTGAPDTQYF
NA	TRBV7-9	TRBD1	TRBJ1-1	TGTGCCAGCAGCCTTTCTAACGGAGGGGGCGAAGCTTTCTTT	CASSLSNGGGEAFF
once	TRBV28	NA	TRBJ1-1	TGTGCCAGCAGTGCTGCAGGGTCCGGTGAAGCTTTCTTT	CASSAAGSGEAFF
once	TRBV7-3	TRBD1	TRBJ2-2	TGTGCCAGCAGGGAACAGGGGGTGAACACCGGGGAGCTGTTTTTT	CASREQGVNTGELFF
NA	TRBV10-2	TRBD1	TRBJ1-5	TGCGCCAGCAGTGGTACCGGGACAGGGGTCAATCAGCCCCAGCATTTT	CASSGTGTGVNQPQHF
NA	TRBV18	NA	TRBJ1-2	TGTGCCAGCTCACCGAAGGGGGACGGTGCCTATGGCTACACCTTC	CASSPKGDGAYGYTF
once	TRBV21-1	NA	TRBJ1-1	TGTGCCAGCCTCAAACATCCTATACAGACTGAAGCTTTCTTT	CASLKHPIQTEAFF
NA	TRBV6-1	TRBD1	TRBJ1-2	TGTGCCAGCAGTGAGCAGGGGGTCTACTATGGCTACACCTTC	CASSEQGVYYGYTF
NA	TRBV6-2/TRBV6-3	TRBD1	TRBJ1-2	TGTGCCAGCAGTCAGGGGGCATGGTATGGCTACACCTTC	CASSQGAWYGYTF
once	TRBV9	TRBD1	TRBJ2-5	TGTGCCAGCAGCGTAGCGGCAGGGGGAGAGACCCAGTACTTC	CASSVAAGGETQYF
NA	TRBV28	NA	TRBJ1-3	TGTGCCAGCAGTTTAAACAGGGCGATCTCTGGAAACACCATATATTTT	CASSLNRAISGNTIYF
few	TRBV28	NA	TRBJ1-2	TGTGCCAGCAGGTCAAGGGGCGGCTACACCTTC	CASRSRGGYTF
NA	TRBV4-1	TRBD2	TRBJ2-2	TGCGCCAGCAGCCCTTTAGGACTAGCGGGAGGGGAGCTGTTTTTT	CASSPLGLAGGELFF
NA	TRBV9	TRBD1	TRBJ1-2	TGTGCCAGCAGCTCAACGACAGGGGCCTCTAACTATGGCTACACCTTC	CASSSTTGASNYGYTF
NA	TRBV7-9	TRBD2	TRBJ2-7	TGTGCCAGCAGCGCGACTAGCGGAGCTTACGAGCAGTACTTC	CASSATSGAYEQYF
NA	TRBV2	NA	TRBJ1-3	TGTGCCAGCAGTCGTGAATTACAGGTTACCAACCGGAACACCATATATTTT	CASSRELQVTNRNTIYF